Sequencing of this T cell receptor (beta chain) was carried out in a study of cytomegalovirus exposure and HLA in healthy donors. Overall study results and limits: Rarity characterized most TCR sequences, yet some public TCRs appeared in many donors. It was found in a later analysis that first-cohort TCR clusters tended to co-occur in the roughly 120 validation repertoires. TCR beta chains numbering 150 to 200 were designated cytomegalovirus-associated.

Using immunoSEQ multiplex PCR, the repertoire was profiled, and TCRdb retains in-frame clones only, with some absent. The data show some 230,000 clones, with just over 90% seen just once and roughly 1% held by the top ten. Of note for this clone: Its antigen is unidentified.

The sample was PBMCs. The source of this sequence is a woman under 30 in good health and CMV-seronegative.

Here the CDR3 reads CASSQDGGEKLFF. The CDR3 DNA reads as TGTGCCAGCAGCCAAGACGGGGGTGAAAAACTGTTTTTT. The chain has TRBV4-2 and TRBJ1-4; D is possibly TRBD1 (5 bases). V dropped 0 bases and J dropped 7 bases, with 6 bases sitting between them. This CDR3 is 13 amino acids long. Germline lookup yields CDR1 LGHNA and CDR2 YNFKEQ.